These T cell receptor beta chains were read from a single sample in a study of blood T cell repertoires in COVID-19. Assay used: immunoSEQ multiplex PCR; TCRdb lists only in-frame clones, some missing. The data hold 30,000 to 35,000 clones, with nearly 90% observed a single time. Sequenced material: peripheral blood. These receptors were collected from a man at least 80 years old with acute or convalescent COVID-19. Both conserved end residues are part of each CDR3. D genes are given only for firm matches. Not every row has a clone size; where given, it reads once, few, many or a size class.

J gene	D gene	V gene	clone size	CDR3 length	CDR3 DNA	CDR3 protein
TRBJ2-3	TRBD1	TRBV7-9	.	14	TGTGCCAGCAGACCGGGACAGAACACAGATACGCAGTATTTT	CASRPGQNTDTQYF
TRBJ2-5	TRBD2	TRBV7-9	.	14	TGTGCCAGCAGCTTAGGGACTAGAGAAGAGACCCAGTACTTC	CASSLGTREETQYF
TRBJ2-2	.	TRBV4-1	.	18	TGCGCCAGCAGCCAAGTCCCCGGCGGGCTAGTGGACACCGGGGAGCTGTTTTTT	CASSQVPGGLVDTGELFF
TRBJ1-1	.	TRBV6-5	.	14	TGTGCCAGCACATCGGAGGGAAGGGGCACTGAAGCTTTCTTT	CASTSEGRGTEAFF
TRBJ1-4	.	TRBV3-1/TRBV3-2	.	13	TGTGCCAGCAGCCAAGCCGGGAATGAAAAACTGTTTTTT	CASSQAGNEKLFF
TRBJ1-3	TRBD1	TRBV19	.	17	TGTGCCAGTAGTGACGTAACCGGGACAGGGGGCCGAAACACCATATATTTT	CASSDVTGTGGRNTIYF
TRBJ2-7	.	TRBV9	.	14	TGTGCCAGCAGCGAGGGTGGGGGCGCCTACGAGCAGTACTTC	CASSEGGGAYEQYF
TRBJ2-5	.	TRBV28	.	15	TGTGCCAGCAGTTATGCGGGGCTTTTGGAGGAGACCCAGTACTTC	CASSYAGLLEETQYF
TRBJ2-7	.	TRBV12-5	.	20	TGTGCTAGTGGTTTGATGCACGCGGGGTTACCAAAGGGTTCACCATACGAGCAGTACTTC	CASGLMHAGLPKGSPYEQYF
TRBJ2-1	TRBD2	TRBV7-8	.	16	TGTGCCAGCAGCTCCCACGGACTAGCGGGAAACAATGAGCAGTTCTTC	CASSSHGLAGNNEQFF
TRBJ2-5	TRBD2	TRBV11-2	few	17	TGTGCCAGCAGCTTAGGGGGACTAGCGGGCCACCAAGAGACCCAGTACTTC	CASSLGGLAGHQETQYF
TRBJ2-5	TRBD1	TRBV18	.	16	TGTGCCAGCTCACCCACAGGGGGCGGGCAACAAGAGACCCAGTACTTC	CASSPTGGGQQETQYF
TRBJ1-6	TRBD1	TRBV5-1	.	16	TGCGCCAGCAGCTTGCTAACAGGGGGTGGCAATTCACCCCTCCACTTT	CASSLLTGGGNSPLHF
TRBJ1-1	TRBD1	TRBV5-1	.	16	TGCGCCAGCAGCTTGGGGACAGGGGGCTTGTTCACTGAAGCTTTCTTT	CASSLGTGGLFTEAFF
TRBJ2-1	.	TRBV29-1	.	13	TGCAGCGCCCCCCGGGCAGGGATTAATGAGCAGTTCTTC	CSAPRAGINEQFF
TRBJ2-7	.	TRBV10-3	.	15	TGTGCCATCAGTGATAGGGGCGAGACCTCCTACGAGCAGTACTTC	CAISDRGETSYEQYF
TRBJ2-7	.	TRBV7-9	.	12	TGTGCCAGCAGCTTAGTTCTCTACGAGCAGTACTTC	CASSLVLYEQYF
TRBJ2-7	.	TRBV27	.	14	TGTGCCAGCAGTCTACGGGAAGGGAGTAACGCGCAGTACTTC	CASSLREGSNAQYF
TRBJ2-7	.	TRBV27	.	13	TGTGCCAGCCGAACAGGGCGTAGCTACGAGCAGTACTTC	CASRTGRSYEQYF
TRBJ1-1	TRBD1	TRBV7-9	.	17	TGTGCCAGCAGCCCATACCTAGGGACAGAAGGGAACACTGAAGCTTTCTTT	CASSPYLGTEGNTEAFF
TRBJ2-3	.	TRBV7-2	.	15	TGTGCCAGCAGCTTCTCAGGGGAACACACAGATACGCAGTATTTT	CASSFSGEHTDTQYF
TRBJ2-2	.	TRBV11-2	.	16	TGTGCCAGCAGCCCGCGGGGACTCGGTGTCCCCGGGGAGCTGTTTTTT	CASSPRGLGVPGELFF
TRBJ2-2	TRBD1	TRBV18	.	15	TGTGCCAGCTCACCCCGGGACAGGGTCATCGGGGAGCTGTTTTTT	CASSPRDRVIGELFF
TRBJ2-7	TRBD1	TRBV28	.	15	TGTGCCAGCAGTTTTCACGGACAGGGGGGTTACGAGCAGTACTTC	CASSFHGQGGYEQYF
TRBJ2-3	.	TRBV7-9	.	17	TGTGCCAGCAGCTTACGACGGGGGGCTTTGAGCACAGATACGCAGTATTTT	CASSLRRGALSTDTQYF
TRBJ2-3	TRBD2	TRBV5-1	.	16	TGCGCCAGCAGCCCCTCGGGGCTAGCGGGAGCAGATACGCAGTATTTT	CASSPSGLAGADTQYF
TRBJ1-4	TRBD1	TRBV7-9	.	17	TGTGCCAGCAGCTTCGGGACAGGGACCTTTACTAATGAAAAACTGTTTTTT	CASSFGTGTFTNEKLFF
TRBJ2-5	TRBD1	TRBV11-2	.	14	TGTGCCAGCAGCCGGGACAGGGCTTCCGAGACCCAGTACTTC	CASSRDRASETQYF
TRBJ1-3	.	TRBV5-1	.	14	TGCGCCAGCAGCTTTGGGGGGTCCGGAAACACCATATATTTT	CASSFGGSGNTIYF
TRBJ1-1	.	TRBV10-2	few	13	TGCGCCAGCAGCGAGCAACGGGGCACTGAAGCTTTCTTT	CASSEQRGTEAFF
TRBJ2-1	TRBD2	TRBV5-8	.	16	TGTGCCAGCAGCTTAGGGGAACTAGCGGCCCTCGGTGAGCAGTTCTTC	CASSLGELAALGEQFF
TRBJ2-5	TRBD2	TRBV2	.	15	TGTGCCAGCAGTTCAGGACTAGCGGGAGTTGAGACCCAGTACTTC	CASSSGLAGVETQYF
TRBJ2-3	TRBD2	TRBV7-2	.	15	TGTGCCAGCAGCTTAGTTGCGGGAGACACAGATACGCAGTATTTT	CASSLVAGDTDTQYF
TRBJ2-1	.	TRBV7-8	.	13	TGTGCCAGCAGCTCCACAAGGGGCAATGAGCAGTTCTTC	CASSSTRGNEQFF
TRBJ1-4	TRBD1	TRBV5-1	once	14	TGCGCCAGCAGCCCTATGGGACTTACAGGGGGACTGTTTTTT	CASSPMGLTGGLFF
TRBJ1-2	TRBD1	TRBV19	.	18	TGTGCCAGTAGTGGAAAAGGGACAGGCGGTTGGGCAAACTATGGCTACACCTTC	CASSGKGTGGWANYGYTF
TRBJ1-5	.	TRBV5-4	.	15	TGTGCCAGCAGCACCGGACTCGGAAGCAATCAGCCCCAGCATTTT	CASSTGLGSNQPQHF
TRBJ2-5	TRBD2	TRBV3-1/TRBV3-2	.	18	TGTGCCAGCAGCCAAGGTAGACTAGCGGGAGGGCGGGGAGAGACCCAGTACTTC	CASSQGRLAGGRGETQYF
TRBJ2-1	.	TRBV9	.	15	TGTGCCAGCAGCGTCAATCGGGATTACGTTAATGAGCAGTTCTTC	CASSVNRDYVNEQFF
TRBJ2-4	TRBD1	TRBV15	.	16	TGTGCCACCAGCAGGGGGGACAGTTTGCCCAAAAACATTCAGTACTTC	CATSRGDSLPKNIQYF
TRBJ2-2	.	TRBV6-5	.	15	TGTGCCAGCAGCATTCACCGGGGAGAAACCGGGGAGCTGTTTTTT	CASSIHRGETGELFF
TRBJ2-1	.	TRBV24-1	.	13	TGTGCCACCAGTGATTGGTCCAGCAATGAGCAGTTCTTC	CATSDWSSNEQFF
TRBJ1-3	TRBD1	TRBV28	.	18	TGTGCCAGCACCCTTGACAGGGGTCCCCCTTTCTCTGGAAACACCATATATTTT	CASTLDRGPPFSGNTIYF
TRBJ2-2	.	TRBV28	.	16	TGTGCCAGCAGTTCCCAGACAGGGACTAACACCGGGGAGCTGTTTTTT	CASSSQTGTNTGELFF
TRBJ1-1	.	TRBV2	.	13	TGTGCCAGCGCGGAGTTCATGAACACTGAAGCTTTCTTT	CASAEFMNTEAFF
TRBJ2-1	TRBD2	TRBV19	.	16	TGTGCCAGTAGTATGGTGTCTAGCGGGAGGAGGAATGAGCAGTTCTTC	CASSMVSSGRRNEQFF